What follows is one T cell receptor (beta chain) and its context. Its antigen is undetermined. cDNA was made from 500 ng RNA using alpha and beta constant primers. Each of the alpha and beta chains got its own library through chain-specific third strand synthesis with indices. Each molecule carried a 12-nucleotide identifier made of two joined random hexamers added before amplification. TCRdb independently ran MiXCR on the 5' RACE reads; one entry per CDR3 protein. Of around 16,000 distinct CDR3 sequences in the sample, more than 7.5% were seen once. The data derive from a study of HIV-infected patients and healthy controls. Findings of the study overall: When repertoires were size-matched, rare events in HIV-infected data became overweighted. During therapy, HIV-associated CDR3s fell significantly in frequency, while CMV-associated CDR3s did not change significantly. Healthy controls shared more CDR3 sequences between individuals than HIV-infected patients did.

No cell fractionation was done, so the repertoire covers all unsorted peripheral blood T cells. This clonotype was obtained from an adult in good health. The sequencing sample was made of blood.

CDR3 in amino acids: CSVGQGAGANVLTF. The CDR3 bases are TGCAGCGTAGGACAGGGGGCTGGGGCCAACGTCCTGACTTTC. J is TRBJ2-6 and V is TRBV29-1, with 10 bases lining up with TRBD1. The CDR3 covers 14 residues. CDR1 and CDR2 from the germline V gene are SQVTM and ANQGSEA. V dropped 6 bases and J dropped 2; count of bases not matched to a gene: 1.